This TCR beta chain was retrieved from a study of T cells in localized non-small cell lung cancer. The CDR3 has 17 residues. Germline trimming cut 1 base from V and 0 bases from J; bases unmatched to any gene: 5. The V gene's germline CDR1 is SGHRS and CDR2 YFSETQ. Study outcomes and limitations: There was higher T cell clonality in uninvolved adjacent lung than in tumor, and it was highest there. Tumor samples were not multi-region, leaving intratumor heterogeneity unexcluded.

Assay: immunoSEQ multiplex PCR; the TCRdb copy retains only in-frame clones and omits some. The top ten hold around 7.3% of the sample, which has under 6,500 clones, 33% seen once. A note on this clone: Its antigen remains unknown.

The TCR was taken from a female donor aged 60 or older with stage I lung adenocarcinoma. Sequencing used lung tumor tissue, obtained before any cancer treatment. V and J are TRBV5-1 and TRBJ1-3, with 9 nucleotides matching TRBD1. CDR3 sequence (DNA): TGCGCCAGCAGCTTGAGGGGACAGGGAAGCTCTGGAAACACCATATATTTT. This translates into CASSLRGQGSSGNTIYF.